This T cell receptor (beta chain) was recovered during a study of tumor-infiltrating lymphocytes in primary liver carcinoma. DNA and RNA were both co-extracted from around 20-30 mg of bulk tissue that had not been sorted. The study's findings and limits: Roughly 7.5-24% of top clones, and no more, occurred in all five tumor regions.

This clonotype appeared once. Its antigen remains unidentified. The germline gene is not matched at one end of the junction; a read error may be the cause. Constant-region priming of 500 ng total RNA yielded TCR beta cDNA. What produced the TCR beta libraries was three nested multiplex PCR rounds using slightly modified ARM-PCR. A C-beta reverse primer was combined with TRBV1-TRBV30 forward primers in the first two PCR rounds, and each round had about 10 cycles. TCRdb re-called the multiplex PCR reads through MiXCR, storing one row per CDR3 protein. The sample records tens of thousands of distinct CDR3 sequences, around three quarters being singletons. The CDR3 runs 15 residues. Germline V lookup: CDR1 LGHNA, CDR2 YNFKEQ.

What was sequenced was liver tumor tissue from sampling region 2. Subset reported: tumor region T2, inferior pole. The source is a middle-aged man with primary liver carcinoma and hepatitis B virus infection. V gene TRBV4-2 combines with J gene TRBJ2-7; the match to TRBD2 covers 7 bases. This CDR3 reads CAGRPGLVGDYVQYF. CDR3 coding DNA: TGTGCCGGCAGACCCGGGCTGGTAGGGGACTACGTGCAGTACTTC.